Sequencing of this T cell receptor beta chain was carried out in a study of blood T cell repertoires in COVID-19. In the study overall: Acute and convalescent COVID-19 specimens originated in the United States, Italy and Spain.

Sequenced by immunoSEQ multiplex PCR; TCRdb stores in-frame clones only, minus some. Among 120,000 or so clones, about 85% were seen once, and the ten largest hold less than 8.5%. Germline-derived CDR1 and CDR2 are LNHDA and SQIVND (reference sequence). CDR3 length: 20 amino acids. The junction had 24 bases not matched to a gene; V was cut back by 8 bases and J by 2 bases. What was sequenced was peripheral blood. The clonotype originates from a man aged 80 or over with active or convalescent COVID-19. The V gene is TRBV19, the J gene TRBJ1-2, with TRBD1 matching over 9 bases. The CDR3 coding sequence is TGTGCCAGTTTATTTACAACAGGGGGCGAGGGAACTCACTTCAACTATGGCTACACCTTC. Translating it yields CASLFTTGGEGTHFNYGYTF.